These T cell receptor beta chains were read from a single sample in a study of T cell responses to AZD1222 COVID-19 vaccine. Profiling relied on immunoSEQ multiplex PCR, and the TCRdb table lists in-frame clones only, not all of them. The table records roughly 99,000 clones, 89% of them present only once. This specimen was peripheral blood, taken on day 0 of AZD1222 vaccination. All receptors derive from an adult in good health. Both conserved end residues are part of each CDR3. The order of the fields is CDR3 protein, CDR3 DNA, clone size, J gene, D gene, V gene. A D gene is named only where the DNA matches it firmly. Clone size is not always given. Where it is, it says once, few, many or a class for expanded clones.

cdr3_aa: CASSLDSRVNTEAFF
cdr3_nt: TGTGCCAGCAGCTTAGATTCCAGGGTGAACACTGAAGCTTTCTTT
clone_size: NA
j_call: TRBJ1-1
d_call: NA
v_call: TRBV11-3

cdr3_aa: CASSQTSGTYNEQFF
cdr3_nt: TGTGCCAGCAGCCAAACTAGCGGGACCTACAATGAGCAGTTCTTC
clone_size: NA
j_call: TRBJ2-1
d_call: TRBD2
v_call: TRBV7-9

cdr3_aa: CASSYLAGGSYNEQFF
cdr3_nt: TGTGCCAGCAGTTACCTAGCGGGAGGGTCCTACAATGAGCAGTTCTTC
clone_size: NA
j_call: TRBJ2-1
d_call: TRBD2
v_call: TRBV6-5

cdr3_aa: CASSPVQDRGNSPLHF
cdr3_nt: TGTGCCAGCTCACCAGTCCAGGACAGGGGTAATTCACCCCTCCACTTT
clone_size: NA
j_call: TRBJ1-6
d_call: TRBD1
v_call: TRBV18

cdr3_aa: CASSTSGRYEQYF
cdr3_nt: TGTGCCAGCAGCACTAGCGGGAGGTACGAGCAGTACTTC
clone_size: once
j_call: TRBJ2-7
d_call: TRBD2
v_call: TRBV5-6

cdr3_aa: CASSLAGVLTDTQYF
cdr3_nt: TGCGCCAGCAGCTTAGCGGGAGTGCTCACAGATACGCAGTATTTT
clone_size: NA
j_call: TRBJ2-3
d_call: TRBD2
v_call: TRBV5-1

cdr3_aa: CASSRDWGEKLFF
cdr3_nt: TGTGCCAGCAGCAGGGACTGGGGTGAAAAACTGTTTTTT
clone_size: NA
j_call: TRBJ1-4
d_call: NA
v_call: TRBV12-3/TRBV12-4

cdr3_aa: CASSQRAVGSNQPQHF
cdr3_nt: TGTGCCAGCTCGCAAAGGGCGGTCGGGAGCAATCAGCCCCAGCATTTT
clone_size: NA
j_call: TRBJ1-5
d_call: NA
v_call: TRBV18

cdr3_aa: CASSSSGLDYEQYF
cdr3_nt: TGTGCCAGCAGCTCGTCCGGACTCGACTACGAGCAGTACTTC
clone_size: few
j_call: TRBJ2-7
d_call: NA
v_call: TRBV7-2

cdr3_aa: CASSSTGVNGYTF
cdr3_nt: TGTGCCAGCAGTTCGACAGGGGTGAATGGCTACACCTTC
clone_size: NA
j_call: TRBJ1-2
d_call: TRBD1
v_call: TRBV2

cdr3_aa: CASSLFVGTGGDGYTF
cdr3_nt: TGTGCCAGCAGCTTGTTCGTCGGGACAGGGGGAGATGGCTACACCTTC
clone_size: NA
j_call: TRBJ1-2
d_call: TRBD1
v_call: TRBV13

cdr3_aa: CASEGGRAQSYNEQFF
cdr3_nt: TGTGCCAGCGAAGGCGGGAGGGCCCAGAGCTACAATGAGCAGTTCTTC
clone_size: NA
j_call: TRBJ2-1
d_call: TRBD2
v_call: TRBV11-2

cdr3_aa: CASSRLQGLGQPQHF
cdr3_nt: TGTGCCAGCAGCCGTCTACAGGGGTTAGGTCAGCCCCAGCATTTT
clone_size: NA
j_call: TRBJ1-5
d_call: TRBD1
v_call: TRBV7-2

cdr3_aa: CATAGQGPEAFF
cdr3_nt: TGTGCCACCGCGGGGCAGGGACCTGAAGCTTTCTTT
clone_size: NA
j_call: TRBJ1-1
d_call: NA
v_call: TRBV28

cdr3_aa: CASNREGQTYEQYF
cdr3_nt: TGTGCCTCAAATAGGGAGGGCCAAACCTACGAGCAGTACTTC
clone_size: NA
j_call: TRBJ2-7
d_call: TRBD2
v_call: TRBV10-3

cdr3_aa: CASSPNTGARGYTF
cdr3_nt: TGTGCCAGCAGTCCCAATACTGGGGCTCGTGGCTACACCTTC
clone_size: NA
j_call: TRBJ1-2
d_call: NA
v_call: TRBV28

cdr3_aa: CASSLTGLREQYF
cdr3_nt: TGTGCCAGCTCACTTACAGGACTGCGCGAGCAGTACTTC
clone_size: NA
j_call: TRBJ2-7
d_call: NA
v_call: TRBV18

cdr3_aa: CASSLRSWDRGYEQYF
cdr3_nt: TGTGCCAGCAGTTTACGGTCTTGGGACAGGGGCTACGAGCAGTACTTC
clone_size: NA
j_call: TRBJ2-7
d_call: TRBD1
v_call: TRBV27

cdr3_aa: CASSQGENEKLFF
cdr3_nt: TGTGCCAGCTCACAGGGGGAGAATGAAAAACTGTTTTTT
clone_size: NA
j_call: TRBJ1-4
d_call: NA
v_call: TRBV18

cdr3_aa: CAIRGSGRMGNEQFF
cdr3_nt: TGTGCCATCAGAGGTAGCGGGAGGATGGGGAATGAGCAGTTCTTC
clone_size: NA
j_call: TRBJ2-1
d_call: TRBD2
v_call: TRBV10-3

cdr3_aa: CASPGPNNYGYTF
cdr3_nt: TGTGCCAGCCCCGGACCGAATAACTATGGCTACACCTTC
clone_size: NA
j_call: TRBJ1-2
d_call: NA
v_call: TRBV28

cdr3_aa: CASSPKVANEQFF
cdr3_nt: TGTGCCAGCAGCCCAAAGGTGGCCAATGAGCAGTTCTTC
clone_size: NA
j_call: TRBJ2-1
d_call: NA
v_call: TRBV6-2/TRBV6-3

cdr3_aa: CASSPTLEVAGNTDTQYF
cdr3_nt: TGTGCCAGCTCACCAACCCTCGAAGTAGCGGGAAACACAGATACGCAGTATTTT
clone_size: NA
j_call: TRBJ2-3
d_call: TRBD2
v_call: TRBV18

cdr3_aa: CASRGTARNTEAFF
cdr3_nt: TGTGCCAGCAGGGGGACAGCTAGAAACACTGAAGCTTTCTTT
clone_size: NA
j_call: TRBJ1-1
d_call: TRBD1
v_call: TRBV14

cdr3_aa: CASSPTGNTIYF
cdr3_nt: TGTGCCAGCAGCCCCACTGGAAACACCATATATTTT
clone_size: NA
j_call: TRBJ1-3
d_call: NA
v_call: TRBV6-5

cdr3_aa: CASSPMWVSGANEQFF
cdr3_nt: TGTGCCAGCTCACCTATGTGGGTTAGCGGGGCCAATGAGCAGTTCTTC
clone_size: NA
j_call: TRBJ2-1
d_call: TRBD2
v_call: TRBV18

cdr3_aa: CASSRSTWNTEAFF
cdr3_nt: TGTGCCAGCAGCCGTTCCACTTGGAACACTGAAGCTTTCTTT
clone_size: once
j_call: TRBJ1-1
d_call: NA
v_call: TRBV3-1/TRBV3-2

cdr3_aa: CASSPNGQGGYGYTF
cdr3_nt: TGTGCCAGCAGCCCTAACGGACAGGGAGGCTATGGCTACACCTTC
clone_size: NA
j_call: TRBJ1-2
d_call: TRBD1
v_call: TRBV11-2

cdr3_aa: CASSLIRDSLYSNQPQHF
cdr3_nt: TGTGCCAGCAGTTTAATCCGGGACAGCTTGTATAGCAATCAGCCCCAGCATTTT
clone_size: NA
j_call: TRBJ1-5
d_call: TRBD1
v_call: TRBV28

cdr3_aa: CASSMGGGNTPQHF
cdr3_nt: TGCGCCAGCAGCATGGGGGGGGGCAACACGCCCCAGCATTTT
clone_size: NA
j_call: TRBJ1-5
d_call: NA
v_call: TRBV5-1

cdr3_aa: CASSPDLEGSAFF
cdr3_nt: TGTGCCAGCAGCCCAGACTTAGAGGGGTCGGCTTTCTTT
clone_size: NA
j_call: TRBJ1-1
d_call: NA
v_call: TRBV28

cdr3_aa: CASSKGQVDYGYTF
cdr3_nt: TGCGCCAGCAGCAAAGGACAGGTCGACTATGGCTACACCTTC
clone_size: NA
j_call: TRBJ1-2
d_call: TRBD1
v_call: TRBV5-1

cdr3_aa: CASSPRDRAFWSNQPQHF
cdr3_nt: TGTGCCAGCAGCCCTCGGGACAGGGCGTTTTGGAGCAATCAGCCCCAGCATTTT
clone_size: NA
j_call: TRBJ1-5
d_call: TRBD1
v_call: TRBV6-2/TRBV6-3

cdr3_aa: CASSVDRESNEKLFF
cdr3_nt: TGTGCCAGCAGCGTCGACAGGGAGTCTAATGAAAAACTGTTTTTT
clone_size: NA
j_call: TRBJ1-4
d_call: TRBD1
v_call: TRBV7-6

cdr3_aa: CASRGTGTDEQYF
cdr3_nt: TGTGCCAGCAGAGGGACAGGGACTGACGAGCAGTACTTC
clone_size: NA
j_call: TRBJ2-7
d_call: TRBD1
v_call: TRBV28

cdr3_aa: CASSVSPSHEQYF
cdr3_nt: TGTGCCAGCAGCGTATCCCCATCGCACGAGCAGTACTTC
clone_size: few
j_call: TRBJ2-7
d_call: NA
v_call: TRBV9

cdr3_aa: CASSLGGQDQETQYF
cdr3_nt: TGTGCCAGCAGCCTAGGGGGACAGGACCAAGAGACCCAGTACTTC
clone_size: NA
j_call: TRBJ2-5
d_call: TRBD1
v_call: TRBV7-2

cdr3_aa: CASSTSGEIGYTF
cdr3_nt: TGTGCCAGCAGCACCTCGGGGGAAATAGGCTACACCTTC
clone_size: few
j_call: TRBJ1-2
d_call: NA
v_call: TRBV7-2

cdr3_aa: CASRLGTGELFF
cdr3_nt: TGTGCCAGCAGACTAGGCACCGGGGAGCTGTTTTTT
clone_size: once
j_call: TRBJ2-2
d_call: NA
v_call: TRBV6-5

cdr3_aa: CAISESRQGIGNTEAFF
cdr3_nt: TGTGCCATCAGTGAGTCGAGACAGGGGATTGGAAACACTGAAGCTTTCTTT
clone_size: NA
j_call: TRBJ1-1
d_call: TRBD1
v_call: TRBV10-3

cdr3_aa: CASSLEGYGYTF
cdr3_nt: TGCGCCAGCAGCTTGGAGGGCTATGGCTACACCTTC
clone_size: NA
j_call: TRBJ1-2
d_call: NA
v_call: TRBV5-1

cdr3_aa: CASSAQETQYF
cdr3_nt: TGTGCCAGCAGCGCGCAAGAGACCCAGTACTTC
clone_size: NA
j_call: TRBJ2-5
d_call: NA
v_call: TRBV7-2

cdr3_aa: CASRQGLYNEQFF
cdr3_nt: TGTGCCAGCCGGCAGGGGCTTTACAATGAGCAGTTCTTC
clone_size: NA
j_call: TRBJ2-1
d_call: NA
v_call: TRBV6-5

cdr3_aa: CAWNSLDRGIYGYTF
cdr3_nt: TGTGCCTGGAACAGCCTTGATAGGGGAATCTATGGCTACACCTTC
clone_size: NA
j_call: TRBJ1-2
d_call: NA
v_call: TRBV30

cdr3_aa: CASSGTGANGELFF
cdr3_nt: TGCGCCAGCAGTGGGACAGGGGCTAACGGGGAGCTGTTTTTT
clone_size: once
j_call: TRBJ2-2
d_call: TRBD1
v_call: TRBV10-1

cdr3_aa: CASSSGQGPYEQYF
cdr3_nt: TGTGCCAGCAGTTCTGGACAGGGACCCTACGAGCAGTACTTC
clone_size: NA
j_call: TRBJ2-7
d_call: TRBD1
v_call: TRBV27

cdr3_aa: CASSRTGEGEQYF
cdr3_nt: TGTGCCAGCAGTCGGACAGGGGAAGGCGAGCAGTACTTC
clone_size: few
j_call: TRBJ2-7
d_call: TRBD1
v_call: TRBV28

cdr3_aa: CASSSTLTGSYNEQFF
cdr3_nt: TGTGCCAGCAGCTCCACCCTGACCGGGTCCTACAATGAGCAGTTCTTC
clone_size: NA
j_call: TRBJ2-1
d_call: NA
v_call: TRBV11-2

cdr3_aa: CASNEGGTGNTIYF
cdr3_nt: TGCGCCAGCAACGAGGGGGGAACTGGAAACACCATATATTTT
clone_size: NA
j_call: TRBJ1-3
d_call: NA
v_call: TRBV5-1

cdr3_aa: CASSYRLAGGSDTQYF
cdr3_nt: TGTGCCAGCAGTTACCGACTAGCGGGAGGTTCAGATACGCAGTATTTT
clone_size: NA
j_call: TRBJ2-3
d_call: TRBD2
v_call: TRBV6-2/TRBV6-3

cdr3_aa: CASSSQASPAGYNEQFF
cdr3_nt: TGTGCCAGCAGCTCCCAGGCCTCCCCTGCAGGCTACAATGAGCAGTTCTTC
clone_size: NA
j_call: TRBJ2-1
d_call: NA
v_call: TRBV7-3

cdr3_aa: CASSLGRPSYEQYF
cdr3_nt: TGTGCCAGCAGTTTAGGACGGCCCTCCTACGAGCAGTACTTC
clone_size: NA
j_call: TRBJ2-7
d_call: NA
v_call: TRBV28